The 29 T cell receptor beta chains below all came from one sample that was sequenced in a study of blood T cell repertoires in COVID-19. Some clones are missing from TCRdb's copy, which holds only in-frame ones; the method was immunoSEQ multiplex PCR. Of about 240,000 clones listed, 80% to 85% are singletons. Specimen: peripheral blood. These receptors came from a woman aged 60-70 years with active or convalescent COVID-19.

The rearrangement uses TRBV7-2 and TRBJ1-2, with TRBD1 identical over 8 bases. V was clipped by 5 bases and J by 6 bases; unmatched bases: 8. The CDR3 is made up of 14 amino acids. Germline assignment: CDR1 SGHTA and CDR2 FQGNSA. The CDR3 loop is CASSQGAGRDGYTF. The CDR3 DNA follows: TGTGCCAGCAGCCAGGGGGCAGGGAGGGATGGCTACACCTTC.

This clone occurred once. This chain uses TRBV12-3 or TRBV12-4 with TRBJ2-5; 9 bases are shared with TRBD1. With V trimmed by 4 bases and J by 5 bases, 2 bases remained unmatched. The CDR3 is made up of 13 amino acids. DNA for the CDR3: TGTGCCAGCAGTTACAGGGGGCTGGAGACCCAGTACTTC. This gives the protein CASSYRGLETQYF.

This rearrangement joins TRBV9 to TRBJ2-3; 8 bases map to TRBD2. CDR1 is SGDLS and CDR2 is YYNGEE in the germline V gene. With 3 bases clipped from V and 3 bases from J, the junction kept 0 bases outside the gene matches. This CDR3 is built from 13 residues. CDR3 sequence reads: CASSAGGTDTQYF. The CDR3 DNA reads TGTGCCAGCAGCGCGGGGGGGACAGATACGCAGTATTTT.

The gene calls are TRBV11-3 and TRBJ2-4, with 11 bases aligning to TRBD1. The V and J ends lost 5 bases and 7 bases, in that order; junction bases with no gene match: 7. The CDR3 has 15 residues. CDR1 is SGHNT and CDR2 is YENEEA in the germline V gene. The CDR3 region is CASSPRRDRGNIQYF. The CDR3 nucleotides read TGTGCCAGCAGCCCTAGAAGGGACAGGGGGAACATTCAGTACTTC.

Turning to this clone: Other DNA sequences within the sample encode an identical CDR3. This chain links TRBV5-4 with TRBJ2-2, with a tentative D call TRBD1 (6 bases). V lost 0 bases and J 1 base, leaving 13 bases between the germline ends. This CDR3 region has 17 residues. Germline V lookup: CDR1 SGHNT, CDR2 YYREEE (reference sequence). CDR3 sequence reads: CASSLGGQGWNTGELFF. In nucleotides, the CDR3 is TGTGCCAGCAGCTTGGGGGGGCAGGGTTGGAACACCGGGGAGCTGTTTTTT. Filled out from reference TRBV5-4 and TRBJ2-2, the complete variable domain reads ETGVTQSPTHLIKTRGQQVTLRCSSQSGHNTVSWYQQALGQGPQFIFQYYREEENGRGNFPPRFSGLQFPNYSSELNVNALELDDSALYLCASSLGGQGWNTGELFFGEGSRLTVL.

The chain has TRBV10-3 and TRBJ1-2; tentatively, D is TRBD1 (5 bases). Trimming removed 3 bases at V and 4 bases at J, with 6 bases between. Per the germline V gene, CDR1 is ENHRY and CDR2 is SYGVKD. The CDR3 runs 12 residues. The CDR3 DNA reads TGTGCCATCAGTGACCAGGGCTATGGCTACACCTTC. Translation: CAISDQGYGYTF.

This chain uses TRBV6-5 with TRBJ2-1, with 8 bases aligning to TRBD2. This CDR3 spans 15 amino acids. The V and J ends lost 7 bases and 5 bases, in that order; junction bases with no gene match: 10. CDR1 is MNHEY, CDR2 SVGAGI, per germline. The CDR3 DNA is TGTGCCAGCAAGATAAGCGGGGGCGATCACAATGAGCAGTTCTTC. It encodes CASKISGGDHNEQFF.

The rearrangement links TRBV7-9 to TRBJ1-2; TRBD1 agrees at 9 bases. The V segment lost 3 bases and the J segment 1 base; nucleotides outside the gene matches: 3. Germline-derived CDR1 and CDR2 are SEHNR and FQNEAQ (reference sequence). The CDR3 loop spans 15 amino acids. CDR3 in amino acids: CASSFGDRVNYGYTF. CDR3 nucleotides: TGTGCCAGCAGCTTTGGGGACAGGGTTAACTATGGCTACACCTTC.

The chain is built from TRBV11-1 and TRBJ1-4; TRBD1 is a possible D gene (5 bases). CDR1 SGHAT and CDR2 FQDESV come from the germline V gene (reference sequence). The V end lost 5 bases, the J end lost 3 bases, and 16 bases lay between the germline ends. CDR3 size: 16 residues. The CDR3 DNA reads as TGTGCCAGCAGCCCGAAGGCCCGGGGGGCTAATGAAAAACTGTTTTTT. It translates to CASSPKARGANEKLFF.

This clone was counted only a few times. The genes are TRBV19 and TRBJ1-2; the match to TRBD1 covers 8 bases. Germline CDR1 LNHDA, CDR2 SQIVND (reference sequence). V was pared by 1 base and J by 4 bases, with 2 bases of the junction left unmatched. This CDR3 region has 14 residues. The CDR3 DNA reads TGTGCCAGTAGTATAGGCACAGGGGGCTATGGCTACACCTTC. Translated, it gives CASSIGTGGYGYTF.

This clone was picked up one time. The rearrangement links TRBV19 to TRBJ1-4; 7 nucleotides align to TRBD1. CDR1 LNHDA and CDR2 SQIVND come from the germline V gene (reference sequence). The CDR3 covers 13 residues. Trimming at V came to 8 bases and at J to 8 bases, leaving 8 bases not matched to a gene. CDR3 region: CASSTGVREKLFF. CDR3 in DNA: TGTGCCAGTTCAACAGGGGTACGGGAAAAACTGTTTTTT.

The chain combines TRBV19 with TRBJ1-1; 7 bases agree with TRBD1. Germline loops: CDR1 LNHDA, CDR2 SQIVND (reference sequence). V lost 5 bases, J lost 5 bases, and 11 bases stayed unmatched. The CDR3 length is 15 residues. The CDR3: CASSVRQGLGTEAFF. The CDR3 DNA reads TGTGCCAGTAGTGTAAGACAGGGCCTGGGTACTGAAGCTTTCTTT.

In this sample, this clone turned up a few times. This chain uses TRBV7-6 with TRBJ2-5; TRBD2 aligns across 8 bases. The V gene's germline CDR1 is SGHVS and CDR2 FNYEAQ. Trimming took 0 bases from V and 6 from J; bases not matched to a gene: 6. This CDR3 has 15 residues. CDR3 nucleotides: TGTGCCAGCAGCTTAGCTGCCGGGGGGGCACAGACCCAGTACTTC. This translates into CASSLAAGGAQTQYF.

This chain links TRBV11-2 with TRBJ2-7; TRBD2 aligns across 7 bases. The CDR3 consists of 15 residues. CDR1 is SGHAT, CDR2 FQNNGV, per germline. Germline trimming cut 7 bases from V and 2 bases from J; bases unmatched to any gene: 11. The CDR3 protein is CASKTPGTTTYEQYF. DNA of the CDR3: TGTGCCAGCAAAACGCCCGGGACTACAACCTACGAGCAGTACTTC.

The CDR3 is CASSTGQGDEKLFF. As DNA, the CDR3 is TGTGCCAGCTCAACGGGACAGGGGGATGAAAAACTGTTTTTT. The rearrangement uses TRBV18 and TRBJ1-4, with TRBD1 identical over 11 bases. This CDR3 contains 14 residues. Trimming at V came to 5 bases and at J to 6 bases, leaving 2 bases not matched to a gene. Looked up from germline, CDR1 is KGHSH and CDR2 is LQKENI.

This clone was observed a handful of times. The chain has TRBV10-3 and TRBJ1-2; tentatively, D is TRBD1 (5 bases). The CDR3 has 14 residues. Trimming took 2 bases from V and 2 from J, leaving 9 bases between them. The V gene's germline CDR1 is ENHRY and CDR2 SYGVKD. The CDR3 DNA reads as TGTGCCATCAGTGAGGGGGCCGAAAACTATGGCTACACCTTC. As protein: CAISEGAENYGYTF.

The CDR3 sequence: CASSPGRGLYGYTF. In DNA, the CDR3 is TGCGCCAGCAGCCCGGGAAGGGGGCTCTATGGCTACACCTTC. The chain recombines TRBV5-1 with TRBJ1-2; 7 bases agree with TRBD1. This CDR3 region has 14 residues. The junction had 7 bases not matched to a gene; V was cut back by 4 bases and J by 4 bases. CDR1 SGHRS and CDR2 YFSETQ come from the germline V gene.

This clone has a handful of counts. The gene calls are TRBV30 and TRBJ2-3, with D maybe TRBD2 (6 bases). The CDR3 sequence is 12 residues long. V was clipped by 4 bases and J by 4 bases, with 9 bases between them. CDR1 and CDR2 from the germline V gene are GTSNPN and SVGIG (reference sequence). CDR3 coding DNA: TGTGCCTGGACATGGGGGGCAGATACGCAGTATTTT. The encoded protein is CAWTWGADTQYF.

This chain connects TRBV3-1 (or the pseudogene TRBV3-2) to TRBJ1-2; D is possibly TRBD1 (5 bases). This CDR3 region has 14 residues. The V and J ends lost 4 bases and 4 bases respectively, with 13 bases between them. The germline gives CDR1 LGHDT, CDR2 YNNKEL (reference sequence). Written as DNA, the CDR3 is TGTGCCAGCAGCCCCCTCGACAGTCGCTATGGCTACACCTTC. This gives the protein CASSPLDSRYGYTF.

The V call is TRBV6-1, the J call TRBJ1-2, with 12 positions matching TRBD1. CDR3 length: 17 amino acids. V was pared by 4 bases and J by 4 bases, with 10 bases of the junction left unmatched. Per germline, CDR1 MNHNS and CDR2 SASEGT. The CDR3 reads CASSATPGTGGSYGYTF. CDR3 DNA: TGTGCCAGCAGTGCGACACCCGGGACAGGGGGCAGCTATGGCTACACCTTC.

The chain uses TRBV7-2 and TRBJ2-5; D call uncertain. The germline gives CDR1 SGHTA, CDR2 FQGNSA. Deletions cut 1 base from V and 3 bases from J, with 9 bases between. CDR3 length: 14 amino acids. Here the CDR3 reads CASSLGGSEETQYF. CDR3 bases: TGTGCCAGCAGCTTAGGAGGAAGTGAAGAGACCCAGTACTTC.

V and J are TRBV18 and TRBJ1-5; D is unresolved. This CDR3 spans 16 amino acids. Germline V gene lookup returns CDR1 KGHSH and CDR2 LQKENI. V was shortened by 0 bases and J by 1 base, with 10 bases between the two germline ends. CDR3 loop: CASSPPGSNSNQPQHF. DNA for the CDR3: TGTGCCAGCTCACCACCCGGGTCGAACAGCAATCAGCCCCAGCATTTT.

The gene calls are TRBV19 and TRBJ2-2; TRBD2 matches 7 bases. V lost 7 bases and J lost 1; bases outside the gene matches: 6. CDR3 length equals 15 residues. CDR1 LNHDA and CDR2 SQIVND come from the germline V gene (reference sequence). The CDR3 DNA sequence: TGTGCCAGTATGGGAGGGTGGGGGAACACCGGGGAGCTGTTTTTT. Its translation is CASMGGWGNTGELFF.

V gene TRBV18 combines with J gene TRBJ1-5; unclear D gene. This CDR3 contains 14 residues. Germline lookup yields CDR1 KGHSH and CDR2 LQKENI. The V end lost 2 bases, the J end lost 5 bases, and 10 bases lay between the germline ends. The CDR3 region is CASSPEVRDQPQHF. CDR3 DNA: TGTGCCAGCTCACCAGAAGTGAGGGATCAGCCCCAGCATTTT. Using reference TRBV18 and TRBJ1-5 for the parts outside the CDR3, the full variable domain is NAGVMQNPRHLVRRRGQEARLRCSPMKGHSHVYWYRQLPEEGLKFMVYLQKENIIDESGMPKERFSAEFPKEGPSILRIQQVVRGDSAAYFCASSPEVRDQPQHFGDGTRLSIL.

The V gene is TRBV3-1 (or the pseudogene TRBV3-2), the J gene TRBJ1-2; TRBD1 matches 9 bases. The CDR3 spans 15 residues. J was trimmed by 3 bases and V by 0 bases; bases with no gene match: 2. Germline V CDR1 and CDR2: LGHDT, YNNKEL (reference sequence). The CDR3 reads CASSQDGTGYYGYTF. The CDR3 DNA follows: TGTGCCAGCAGCCAAGACGGGACAGGGTACTATGGCTACACCTTC.

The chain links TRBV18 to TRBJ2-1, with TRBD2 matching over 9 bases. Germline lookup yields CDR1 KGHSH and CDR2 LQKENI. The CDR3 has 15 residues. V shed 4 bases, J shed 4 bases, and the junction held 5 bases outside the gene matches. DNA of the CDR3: TGTGCCAGCTCACATAGCGGGGGCTATTACAATGAGCAGTTCTTC. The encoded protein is CASSHSGGYYNEQFF.

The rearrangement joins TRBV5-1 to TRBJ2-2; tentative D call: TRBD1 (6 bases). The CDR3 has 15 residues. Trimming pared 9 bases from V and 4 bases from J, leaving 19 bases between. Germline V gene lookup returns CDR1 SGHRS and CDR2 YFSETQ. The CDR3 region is CATRQVERSTGELFF. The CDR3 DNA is TGCGCCACCCGACAGGTAGAACGAAGCACCGGGGAGCTGTTTTTT.

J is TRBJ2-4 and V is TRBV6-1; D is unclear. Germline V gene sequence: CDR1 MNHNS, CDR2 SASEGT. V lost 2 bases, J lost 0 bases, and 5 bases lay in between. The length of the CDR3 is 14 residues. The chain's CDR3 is CASSELPAKNIQYF. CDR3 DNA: TGTGCCAGCAGTGAACTCCCAGCCAAAAACATTCAGTACTTC.

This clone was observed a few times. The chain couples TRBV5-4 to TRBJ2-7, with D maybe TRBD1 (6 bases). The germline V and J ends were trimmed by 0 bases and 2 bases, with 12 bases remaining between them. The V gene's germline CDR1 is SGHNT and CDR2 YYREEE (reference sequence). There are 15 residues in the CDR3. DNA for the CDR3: TGTGCCAGCAGCTTGGGCCAGGGGACCGCCTACGAGCAGTACTTC. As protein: CASSLGQGTAYEQYF.